This TCR beta chain was recorded in a study of cytomegalovirus exposure and HLA in healthy donors (dated by TCRdb to about 2017). Regarding the study in general: An earlier analysis of 587 of the donors reported approximately 280 Gb of sequence data and 100 million to 120 million unique TCR beta sequences obtained from approximately 180 million T cells. Because of strong linkage in the cohort, roughly five DR-DQ haplotypes were treated as single units for association and clustering. In the later analysis, no new phenotypic data were used to find candidate immune exposures; instead, reliance was placed on TCR beta sequences and their occurrence across donors. In addition to the first cohort of roughly 670 subjects, a separate validation cohort of approximately 130 different subjects was used. All discovery cohort repertoires had been generated using a single sequencing platform. HLA typing covered class I and class II loci at four-digit resolution. Genome-wide SNP genotypes for about 65% of the 666 donors were used in a later genetic analysis, which treated that subset as a discovery cohort. An early release that covered roughly 600 HLA-typed donors contained 300 to 350 gigabases of sequencing data and some 87 million unique TCR sequences. A later analysis re-examined previously published TCR beta repertoires from about 670 donors and added high-resolution HLA genotyping to investigate patterns of TCR occurrence. An earlier analysis of approximately 580 of the donors used high-throughput TCR beta sequencing to judge whether each TCR beta V gene segment behaved as functional or pseudogenic. Across 300 to 400 genotyped donors of the cohort, an average of 235,054 unique TCR beta nucleotide sequences per donor were sequenced, and around 20% of those sequences were non-productive. The number of typed donors differed by locus: about 629-630 for A, B, C, DRB1 and DQB1; 522 for DQA1; fewer than 610 for DPA1; and about 470 for DPB1. The study profiled the T cell repertoires of hundreds of subjects by immunosequencing and related them to cytomegalovirus serostatus. To predict cytomegalovirus infection status, the study combined high-throughput TCR immunosequencing, statistical association of individual TCRs with disease status, and machine learning. Of the roughly 430 genotyped donors, over 65% fell in the genetic ancestry cluster associated with self-reported Caucasian donors. The study aimed to test whether cataloging public T cell receptors could reveal signatures of past pathogen exposure. Alongside the repertoire data, information on donor age, sex, ethnicity and CMV serostatus was compiled.

Spanning cysteine to phenylalanine, the CDR3 consists of 14 amino acids. This entry keeps only the CDR3 DNA: 42 bases, framed from base 1. In the germline V gene, CDR1 corresponds to SGHVS and CDR2 to FNYEAQ. At the junction V is shortened by 4 bases and J by 12 bases; bases outside the gene matches: 7. The cohort consisted of some 730 healthy bone marrow donors. At the time of sampling, every cohort member was nominally healthy, though immune exposures that went unrecorded were likely present. The donor tested CMV seropositive, placing the donor among the 290 or so seropositive members of the cohort. Each donor provided a peripheral blood sample, and peripheral blood mononuclear cells were used for TCR beta sequencing. Genomic DNA was extracted from the blood cell samples with the Qiagen DNeasy Blood Extraction Kit. Receptor amplification or capture employed the immunoSEQ multiplex PCR assay. The multiplex PCR relied on a mix of 60 forward primers for TCR Vbeta segments and 13 reverse primers for TCR Jbeta segments. The CDR3 region of rearranged TCR beta genes was amplified from genomic DNA by a multiplex PCR assay. Amplified TCR beta libraries were sequenced as 87-base-pair reads on the Illumina HiSeq System. Processing in the source paper ran as follows. Across the 500 to 750 repertoires, a later analysis counted 80 million or so unique TCR beta chains, around 11 million of which were shared by at least two donors. Raw reads were error-corrected and collapsed into unique sequences with a nearest-neighbor algorithm that merged closely related sequences to remove PCR and sequencing errors. V, D and J gene segments were assigned by aligning CDR3 sequences to IMGT reference sequences. For a sequence to be retained, at least a six-nucleotide match to both a V gene segment and a J gene segment was required. Rearrangements were classified as productive when the CDR3 lacked stop codons and remained in frame with V and J, and all other rearrangements were classified as non-productive. CDR3 was defined by IMGT convention, running from the second conserved V-encoded cysteine to the conserved J-encoded phenylalanine. The earlier analysis of approximately 500 of the donors excluded sequences that lacked an unambiguous match to a single V gene segment. An earlier analysis of over 450 of the donors classified V segments as functional when productive rearrangements were above 56.7% and as segregating when the standard deviation between donors was above 5%. A statistical classification framework was built for diagnosing cytomegalovirus status from the catalog of TCR beta chain sequences. A later analysis assigned V and J genes by comparing TCR nucleotide sequences with IMGT/GENE-DB human TR gene sequences. Using the TCRdist pipeline, a later analysis assigned CDR3 sequences along with most-parsimonious VDJ recombination scenarios. In a later analysis, every TCR beta chain was defined by the combination of its CDR3 amino acid sequence and its V-gene family, and reads without a unique V-gene family were dropped. To address suspected cross-contamination and a sequencing artifact, a later analysis removed several hundred highly shared, low-generation-probability nucleotide sequences. A later analysis calculated a clonal expansion index for each public chain from normalized within-repertoire ranks of inferred template counts. A later analysis computed generation probabilities with a VDJ recombination model fitted to out-of-frame rearrangements, and checked the results against IGoR. Hypergeometric tests were used in a later analysis to score TCR-TCR, TCR-HLA and TCR-CMV co-occurrence, with a repertoire-size bias correction applied to the TCR pairs. In a later analysis, false discovery rates were estimated by permuting HLA or CMV assignments 20 times. A later analysis grouped co-occurring TCRs with DBSCAN, adding TCRdist sequence similarity when clustering within HLA-allele-positive subsets. For co-occurrence clustering, repertoires with fewer than 30,000 or more than 120,000 public chains were excluded, along with 5 or 6 repertoires with anomalous nucleotide sharing. Entries here come from immuneACCESS through TCRdb and include only in-frame sequences with V and J called. Some clones fail to appear in such tables; in the studies checked, an unresolved V gene covers under half of the shortfall, and the cause of the remainder is unknown. V and J calls and clone size are copied from that table; D and trimming were computed from the DNA. In this sample the table shows over 120,000 clones, around four fifths of which occur a single time. The ten most abundant clones make up roughly 9.7% of the sample.

In the case of this clone: What antigen it recognizes has not been identified. Nothing much larger sits one base from this clone, and base qualities are not available.

Broad study findings and their caveats: In a later analysis, TCR association rates were found to vary across HLA loci, with the most associated TCRs seen for DRB1 alleles and the fewest for HLA-C alleles. The study listed 150 to 200 TCR beta chains as associated with cytomegalovirus. Presence/absence analyses assumed roughly uniform sequencing depth across donors, an assumption that may not hold. Because the 87-base-pair reads could not distinguish some IMGT-functional V segments, including TRBV6-2 and TRBV6-3, those segments were excluded. The classifier was reported to diagnose cytomegalovirus status with high specificity and sensitivity in both the original cohort and the validation cohort. In vitro tests confirmed that a few of the cytomegalovirus-associated TCR beta chains recognize cytomegalovirus antigens. Because HLA typing was missing for some donors at each locus, association tests included only the typed subset. A further reported finding was that TCR beta sequences accurately predicted the HLA-A and HLA-B alleles for most subjects in the first cohort. In an earlier analysis of approximately 600 of the donors, most TCR beta V segments were observed in productive rearrangements about 87% or about 30% of the time, broadly matching IMGT annotations. This cohort had only TCR beta chains sequenced, and the lack of alpha or paired-chain data limited which features could be detected. A cluster of highly shared sequence variants was judged likely to represent a technical artifact of the sequencing pipeline. While some public TCRs were present in many individuals, most TCR sequences turned up only very rarely across donors. According to a later genetic analysis, donors in an Asian-associated ancestry cluster had fewer N-insertions in productive TCRs than the approximately 650-donor mean. Because counts were too low, roughly 17 rarely observed V segments, including chromosome 9 orphons, were left out of the earlier analysis of a few hundred of the donors. Assigning TCR associations to individual alleles was difficult when HLA alleles, especially DR and DQ, strongly co-occurred. Compared with equally common non-associated chains, HLA-associated TCR beta chains in a later analysis were more clonally expanded and had lower generation probabilities. At a false discovery rate of 0.05, a later analysis linked 15,000 to 20,000 TCR beta sequences to specific HLA alleles. Linkage disequilibrium might explain the correlated functional status among segregating V segments, but an unknown experimental factor could not be excluded. V-gene and J-gene trimming of TCR beta chains was associated with a missense DCLRE1C variant in a later genetic analysis, and the association was replicated in an independent cohort. The authors suggested that the approach could potentially be extended to other disease states and immunological phenotypes. Several of the top co-occurrence clusters appeared to be linked to parvovirus B19, influenza, CMV and Epstein-Barr virus, according to a later analysis. CMV serostatus was the only immune exposure information available for the cohort. In a later analysis, most CMV-associated TCR beta chains were found to appear HLA-restricted, with HLA associations seemingly driven largely by CMV exposure.

The clonotype originates from a woman aged 55-69 years in good health and CMV-seropositive. The chain was built from TRBV7-6 and TRBJ2-1; 12 bases in between match TRBD1. Source material: PBMCs. For the CDR3, the sequence is CASSSGTGGFGQFF. The nucleotide sequence is TGTGCCAGCAGCTCCGGGACAGGGGGCTTTGGGCAGTTCTTC.